The 14 T cell receptor beta chains listed next were all sequenced from one sample in a study of blood T cell repertoires in COVID-19. The method was immunoSEQ multiplex PCR; TCRdb's version includes in-frame clones alone and lacks a portion of them. This table has 200,000 to 250,000 clones, about 80% appearing once. Material for sequencing was peripheral blood. Receptor source: an older woman with acute or convalescent COVID-19.

J is TRBJ2-7 and V is TRBV3-1 (or the pseudogene TRBV3-2); 11 bases fit TRBD2. This CDR3 has 17 residues. The J segment lost 7 bases and the V segment lost 4 bases, leaving 15 bases of the junction unmatched. Germline V gene lookup returns CDR1 LGHDT and CDR2 YNNKEL (reference sequence). The CDR3 DNA reads as TGTGCCAGCAGCCGGTACCTCGTCGGGACTAGCGGACAAGAGCAGTACTTC. This sequence encodes CASSRYLVGTSGQEQYF.

The V call is TRBV3-1 (or the pseudogene TRBV3-2), the J call TRBJ1-1; D gene uncertain. This CDR3 is 14 amino acids long. From germline, CDR1 is LGHDT and CDR2 YNNKEL (reference sequence). V was trimmed by 2 bases and J by 2 bases, leaving 9 bases between them. The CDR3 region has the DNA TGTGCCAGCAGCCAAATCGGAGTTAACACTGAAGCTTTCTTT. Amino acid sequence: CASSQIGVNTEAFF.

The V and J genes are TRBV6-1 and TRBJ1-2, with D hard to call. CDR3 length: 14 residues. The V end lost 3 bases, the J end lost 4 bases, and 12 bases lay between the germline ends. Germline V gene sequence: CDR1 MNHNS, CDR2 SASEGT. The CDR3 reads CASSDAGLSYGYTF. In DNA, the CDR3 is TGTGCCAGCAGTGACGCGGGGTTAAGCTATGGCTACACCTTC.

V and J are TRBV6-5 and TRBJ2-7; 8 bases fit TRBD2. Unmatched junction bases numbered 6, after V lost 0 bases and J lost 2 bases. Germline values: CDR1 MNHEY, CDR2 SVGAGI. The CDR3 length is 16 residues. CDR3 DNA: TGTGCCAGCAGTTACTCGAGAACTAGCGGCACCTACGAGCAGTACTTC. Encoded protein: CASSYSRTSGTYEQYF.

The chain joins TRBV7-8 to TRBJ2-6; possibly TRBD1 for D (5 bases). This CDR3 comprises 16 residues. Per germline, CDR1 SGHVS and CDR2 FQNEAQ. The V gene lost 5 bases and the J gene lost 0 bases, with 11 bases spanning the gap. CDR3 in amino acids: CASSQRQLSGANVLTF. In DNA form, the CDR3 reads TGTGCCAGCAGCCAAAGACAGCTCTCTGGGGCCAACGTCCTGACTTTC.

The rearrangement uses TRBV5-1 and TRBJ1-4; 9 bases fit TRBD1. J lost 7 bases, V lost 4 bases, and 5 bases had no gene match. Per the germline V gene, CDR1 is SGHRS and CDR2 is YFSETQ. The length of the CDR3 is 14 residues. CDR3 nucleotide sequence: TGCGCCAGCAGCCTGGACAGGGGAGGTGAAAAACTGTTTTTT. This translates into CASSLDRGGEKLFF.

V and J are TRBV14 and TRBJ2-2, with D possibly matching TRBD1 (6 bases). Germline assignment: CDR1 SGHDN and CDR2 FVKESK. The CDR3 has 15 amino acids. With 2 bases removed from V and 6 bases from J, the gap between germline ends came to 13 bases. In nucleotides, the CDR3 is TGTGCCAGCAGCCAACGACTCACAGGGTCCGGGGAGCTGTTTTTT. Translation: CASSQRLTGSGELFF.

The chain combines TRBV27 with TRBJ2-5; 9 bases line up with TRBD2. Germline V gives CDR1 MNHEY, CDR2 SMNVEV (reference sequence). The CDR3 consists of 15 residues. V gave up 11 bases and J gave up 4 bases; unmatched junction bases: 14. This CDR3 reads CAGKGTAGGTETQYF. The CDR3 DNA sequence: TGTGCCGGAAAGGGGACAGCGGGAGGCACAGAGACCCAGTACTTC.

The gene calls are TRBV6-5 and TRBJ2-4; weak D call: TRBD2 (6 bases). This CDR3 comprises 13 residues. Germline values: CDR1 MNHEY, CDR2 SVGAGI. V gave up 5 bases and J gave up 8 bases, with 13 bases separating them. In nucleotides, the CDR3 is TGTGCCAGCAGTCCCCCTCCGGGAGACATTCAGTACTTC. Amino acid sequence: CASSPPPGDIQYF.

This rearrangement joins TRBV7-8 to TRBJ1-2; TRBD1 agrees at 11 bases. V trimming: 5 bases; J trimming: 6 bases; junction bases outside the gene matches: 5. Germline V gene sequence: CDR1 SGHVS, CDR2 FQNEAQ. The CDR3 length is 14 residues. In nucleotides, the CDR3 is TGTGCCAGCAGCGAAGGGACAGGGGGAAATGGCTACACCTTC. Amino acids: CASSEGTGGNGYTF.

The rearrangement uses TRBV5-1 and TRBJ2-5; perhaps TRBD1 as D (6 bases). CDR1 is SGHRS and CDR2 is YFSETQ in the germline V gene. Trimming cost V 6 bases and J 5 bases, with 14 bases left between them. This CDR3 spans 13 amino acids. In DNA form, the CDR3 reads TGCGCCAGCAAGGATCAGAGGGGGGAGACCCAGTACTTC. Its protein product is CASKDQRGETQYF.

The chain employs TRBV11-2 and TRBJ2-1, with a tentative D call TRBD1 (6 bases). CDR1 is SGHAT and CDR2 is FQNNGV in the germline V gene. The CDR3 has 15 residues. Trimming took 5 bases from V and 8 from J, leaving 19 bases between them. The CDR3 DNA sequence: TGTGCCAGCAGCATGCTCGGGACACCCAAAGATGAGCAGTTCTTC. It is translated as CASSMLGTPKDEQFF.

The V gene is TRBV4-2, the J gene TRBJ1-6; 9 bases are shared with TRBD1. There are 16 residues in the CDR3. Trimming took 6 bases from V and 9 from J; bases not matched to a gene: 12. Germline CDR1 is LGHNA and CDR2 is YNFKEQ. The CDR3 DNA is TGTGCCAGCAGGGGGGACAGGGATTCTGTGGCTTCACCCCTCCACTTT. Amino acid sequence: CASRGDRDSVASPLHF.

The CDR3 loop is CASSFTGGYQFF. Written as DNA, the CDR3 is TGTGCCAGCAGCTTTACAGGGGGCTATCAGTTCTTC. The J gene is TRBJ2-1, the V gene TRBV11-1, with 9 bases matching TRBD1. Germline V gene lookup returns CDR1 SGHAT and CDR2 FQDESV (reference sequence). J gave up 13 bases and V 3 bases, and 4 bases lay outside the gene matches. The CDR3 contains 12 residues.